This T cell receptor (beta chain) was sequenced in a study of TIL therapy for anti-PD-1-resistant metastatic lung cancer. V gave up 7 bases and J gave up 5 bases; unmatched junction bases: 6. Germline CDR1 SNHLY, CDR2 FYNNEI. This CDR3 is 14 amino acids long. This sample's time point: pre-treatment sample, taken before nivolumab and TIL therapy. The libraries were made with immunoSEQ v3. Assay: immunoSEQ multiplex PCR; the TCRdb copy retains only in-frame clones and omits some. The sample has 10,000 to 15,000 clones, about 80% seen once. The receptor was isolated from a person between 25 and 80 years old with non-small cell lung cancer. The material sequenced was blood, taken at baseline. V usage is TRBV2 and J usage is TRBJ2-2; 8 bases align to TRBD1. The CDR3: CASNPTGVTGELFF. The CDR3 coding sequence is TGTGCCAGCAATCCGACAGGGGTAACCGGGGAGCTGTTTTTT. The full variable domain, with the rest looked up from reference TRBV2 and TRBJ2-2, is EPEVTQTPSHQVTQMGQEVILRCVPISNHLYFYWYRQILGQKVEFLVSFYNNEISEKSEIFDDQFSVERPDGSNFTLKIRSTKLEDSAMYFCASNPTGVTGELFFGEGSRLTVL.